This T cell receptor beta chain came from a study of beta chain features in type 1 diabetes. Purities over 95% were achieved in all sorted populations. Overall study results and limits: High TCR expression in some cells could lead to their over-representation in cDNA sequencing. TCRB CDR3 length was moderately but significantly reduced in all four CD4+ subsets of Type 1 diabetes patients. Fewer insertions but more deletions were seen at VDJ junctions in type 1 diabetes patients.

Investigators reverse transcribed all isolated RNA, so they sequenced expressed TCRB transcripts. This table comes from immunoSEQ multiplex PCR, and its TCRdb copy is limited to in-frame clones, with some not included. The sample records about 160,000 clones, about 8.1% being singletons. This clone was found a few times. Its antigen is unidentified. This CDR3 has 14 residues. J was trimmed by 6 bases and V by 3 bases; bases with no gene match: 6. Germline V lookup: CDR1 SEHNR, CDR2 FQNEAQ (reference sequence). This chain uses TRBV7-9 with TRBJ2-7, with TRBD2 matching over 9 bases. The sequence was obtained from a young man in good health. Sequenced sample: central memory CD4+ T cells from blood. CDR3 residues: CASSFASGTGEQYF. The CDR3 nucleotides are TGTGCCAGCAGCTTTGCTAGCGGGACTGGCGAGCAGTACTTC.